What follows are 13 T cell receptor beta chains derived from one specimen sequenced in a study of T cells in Graves' hyperthyroidism and ophthalmopathy. Amplified TCR beta CDR3 regions came from RNA transcripts. First-round RT-PCR of the TCR CDR3 relied on the HTBI primer set. One entry per CDR3 protein, called by TCRdb with MiXCR from the multiplex PCR reads. The table lists roughly 740,000 distinct CDR3 sequences, roughly 15% of them singletons, with around 7.7% in the top ten. The sequenced sample consisted of blood. The receptors here all came from a man between 18 and 35 years old with Graves' hyperthyroidism.

This clonotype was observed a few times. The V and J genes are TRBV6-1 and TRBJ2-2, with D tentatively TRBD2 (6 bases). V was clipped by 6 bases and J by 3 bases, with 11 bases between them. Per germline, CDR1 MNHNS and CDR2 SASEGT. The CDR3 is made up of 14 amino acids. CDR3 coding DNA: TGTGCCAGCAGCTCCGGGAGACACACCGGGGAGCTGTTTTTT. Amino acids: CASSSGRHTGELFF.

The sample holds many counts of this clonotype. This chain connects TRBV6-2 or TRBV6-3 to TRBJ2-7; the match to TRBD2 covers 11 bases. The CDR3 has 14 amino acids. The V gene's germline CDR1 is MNHEY and CDR2 SVGEGT. The V and J ends lost 5 bases and 3 bases, in that order; junction bases with no gene match: 3. CDR3 DNA sequence: TGTGCCAGCAGTAGACTAGCGGGGCGCTACGAGCAGTACTTC. This gives the protein CASSRLAGRYEQYF.

This clonotype was seen ten or more times. The rearrangement uses TRBV20-1 and TRBJ2-7, with 8 nucleotides matching TRBD2. CDR3 length: 14 amino acids. CDR1 and CDR2 from the germline V gene are DFQATT and SNEGSKA (reference sequence). The J segment lost 6 bases and the V segment lost 6 bases, leaving 13 bases of the junction unmatched. As DNA, the CDR3 is TGCAGTGCGAGCGGGAGTAGTAGTGCGGGCGAGCAGTACTTC. Translating gives CSASGSSSAGEQYF.

Concerning this clonotype: A much more abundant neighbour one base away suggests this may be a read error. The gene calls are TRBV5-4 and TRBJ2-3, with 11 bases identical to TRBD2. The germline V gene encodes CDR1 SGHNT and CDR2 YYREEE (reference sequence). The V segment lost 0 bases and the J segment 2 bases; nucleotides outside the gene matches: 2. This CDR3 is built from 16 residues. The CDR3 here is CASSLASGGITDTQYF. The CDR3 coding sequence is TGTGCCAGCAGCTTGGCTAGCGGGGGGATCACAGATACGCAGTATTTT.

This clonotype has more than one count but fewer than ten. CDR3 sequence: CASSLGITAGVGFTDTQYF. DNA of the CDR3: TGTGCCAGCAGCTTAGGGATCACGGCGGGAGTGGGATTCACAGATACGCAGTATTTT. The rearrangement joins TRBV5-4 to TRBJ2-3; 7 bases map to TRBD2. Germline CDR1 and CDR2: SGHNT and YYREEE (reference sequence). V dropped 2 bases and J dropped 2; count of bases not matched to a gene: 17. There are 19 residues in the CDR3.

The V call is TRBV10-3, the J call TRBJ2-1; 12 nucleotides align to TRBD1. The germline CDR1 and CDR2 sequences are ENHRY and SYGVKD. V was clipped by 3 bases and J by 8 bases; unmatched bases: 5. This CDR3 has 15 residues. CDR3 DNA sequence: TGTGCCATCAGTGACCGGGACAGGGGGCTGTATGAGCAGTTCTTC. The encoded protein is CAISDRDRGLYEQFF.

V usage is TRBV28 and J usage is TRBJ1-1, with a weak D call TRBD1 (5 bases). Germline values: CDR1 MDHEN, CDR2 SYDVKM. The CDR3 is made up of 12 amino acids. The V gene lost 3 bases and the J gene lost 11 bases, with 13 bases spanning the gap. The CDR3 sequence is CASSLTVAPAFF. The CDR3 DNA follows: TGTGCCAGCAGTTTGACAGTAGCTCCCGCTTTCTTT.

The chain links TRBV3-1 to TRBJ2-7; TRBD2 matches at 8 bases. CDR3 length: 15 amino acids. From germline, CDR1 is LGHDT and CDR2 YNNKEL (reference sequence). J gave up 3 bases and V 1 base, and 5 bases lay outside the gene matches. The CDR3 loop reads CASSQVGSGVYEQYF. CDR3 DNA: TGTGCCAGCAGCCAAGTGGGTAGCGGGGTCTACGAGCAGTACTTC.

This clonotype was observed at least ten times. The chain has TRBV24-1 and TRBJ1-2; D uncertain. The CDR3 has 14 amino acids. V was clipped by 2 bases and J by 7 bases, with 13 bases between them. Germline CDR1 is KGHDR and CDR2 is SFDVKD. CDR3: CATSDSNSRRGYTF. In DNA, the CDR3 is TGTGCCACCAGTGATTCGAATTCACGTCGTGGCTACACCTTC.

V usage is TRBV29-1 and J usage is TRBJ2-3, with 9 bases matching TRBD2. The CDR3 loop spans 18 amino acids. Germline V gene data show CDR1 as SQVTM and CDR2 as ANQGSEA. The V and J ends lost 1 base and 1 base, in that order; junction bases with no gene match: 12. In DNA, the CDR3 is TGCAGCGTTGAAGGTGGGCTAGCGGGATTGATTGGCACAGATACGCAGTATTTT. It encodes CSVEGGLAGLIGTDTQYF.

The J gene is TRBJ1-2, the V gene TRBV6-1; the D gene is possibly TRBD1 (5 bases). Trimming took 6 bases from V and 7 from J, leaving 15 bases between them. The CDR3 is 13 residues long. Germline assignment: CDR1 MNHNS and CDR2 SASEGT. CDR3 coding DNA: TGTGCCAGCAGATTATTCCAGGGAGCTGGCTACACCTTC. Residues: CASRLFQGAGYTF.

Many counts were recorded for this clonotype. V usage is TRBV5-6 and J usage is TRBJ2-7; 10 bases align to TRBD2. Germline CDR1 and CDR2: SGHDT and YYEEEE. Trimming took 4 bases from V and 0 from J; bases not matched to a gene: 4. The CDR3 runs 15 residues. The CDR3 spells CASSQLAGSSYEQYF. The CDR3 nucleotides read TGTGCCAGCAGCCAACTAGCGGGAAGCTCCTACGAGCAGTACTTC.

This clonotype was observed a few times. The V and J genes are TRBV7-2 and TRBJ2-7; a weak D match, TRBD1 (6 bases). The V end was cut by 6 bases, the J end by 5 bases, with 11 bases between. This CDR3 region has 12 residues. In germline, CDR1 is SGHTA, CDR2 FQGNSA. CDR3 nucleotide sequence: TGTGCCAGCAGTCTGGACAGCAACGAGCAGTACTTC. Translated, it gives CASSLDSNEQYF. Filled out from reference TRBV7-2 and TRBJ2-7, the complete variable domain reads GAGVSQSPSNKVTEKGKDVELRCDPISGHTALYWYRQSLGQGLEFLIYFQGNSAPDKSGLPSDRFSAERTGGSVSTLTIQRTQQEDSAVYLCASSLDSNEQYFGPGTRLTVT.